Presented here are 26 T cell receptor beta chains from one specimen sequenced in a study of T cell repertoires in cytomegalovirus infection. TCRdb reprocessed the reads via MiXCR and lists one record per CDR3 protein. Of about 740,000 distinct CDR3 sequences in the sample, 35% to 45% were seen once. Sequenced material: PBMCs. The receptors stem from a human donor in good health (CMV status not recorded). Some clones in this sample may be carry-over from other donors' samples.

V is TRBV28 and J is TRBJ2-1; 13 positions match TRBD2. Germline V gene sequence: CDR1 MDHEN, CDR2 SYDVKM. CDR3 length equals 16 residues. The ends lost 5 bases at V and 8 bases at J; junction bases unmatched: 9. The CDR3 sequence is CASSLQTSGRSYEQFF. The CDR3 DNA reads TGTGCCAGCAGTCTGCAGACTAGCGGGAGGTCTTATGAGCAGTTCTTC.

This rearrangement joins TRBV19 to TRBJ2-6; perhaps TRBD1 as D (6 bases). The CDR3 length is 15 residues. The V and J ends lost 4 bases and 1 base respectively, with 8 bases between them. The germline gives CDR1 LNHDA, CDR2 SQIVND (reference sequence). The chain's CDR3 is CASSTTGSGANVLTF. In DNA, the CDR3 is TGTGCCAGTAGTACCACAGGGTCTGGGGCCAACGTCCTGACTTTC.

This clonotype came up many times. This rearrangement joins TRBV7-2 to TRBJ2-5; TRBD2 is a possible D gene (5 bases). Deletions cut 3 bases from V and 9 bases from J, with 11 bases between. Germline CDR1 and CDR2: SGHTA and FQGNSA. This CDR3 region has 12 residues. In DNA, the CDR3 is TGTGCCAGCAGCTTCTCACCGGAGGCCCAGTACTTC. Its protein is CASSFSPEAQYF.

This clonotype occurred once. V usage is TRBV7-2 and J usage is TRBJ2-1, with TRBD2 matching 9 bases. The J segment lost 4 bases and the V segment lost 2 bases, leaving 3 bases of the junction unmatched. The germline V gene has CDR1 SGHTA and CDR2 FQGNSA. CDR3 size: 15 residues. CDR3 sequence (DNA): TGTGCCAGCAGCTTAACACTAGCGGGTTACAATGAGCAGTTCTTC. Translated: CASSLTLAGYNEQFF. Drawing the rest from reference TRBV7-2 and TRBJ2-1, the complete variable domain is GAGVSQSPSNKVTEKGKDVELRCDPISGHTALYWYRQSLGQGLEFLIYFQGNSAPDKSGLPSDRFSAERTGGSVSTLTIQRTQQEDSAVYLCASSLTLAGYNEQFFGPGTRLTVL.

The chain employs TRBV27 and TRBJ2-1, with D possibly being TRBD2 (5 bases). Trimming removed 2 bases at V and 9 bases at J, with 11 bases between. The germline V gene encodes CDR1 MNHEY and CDR2 SMNVEV (reference sequence). The CDR3 loop spans 13 amino acids. The CDR3 sequence is CASSLRARGEQFF. In DNA form, the CDR3 reads TGTGCCAGCAGTTTACGCGCCCGGGGTGAGCAGTTCTTC.

This chain connects TRBV28 to TRBJ1-2; the D is unclear. Trimming stripped 5 bases from V and 1 base from J, with 11 bases between. Germline loops: CDR1 MDHEN, CDR2 SYDVKM. This CDR3 comprises 14 residues. The CDR3 DNA reads TGTGCCAGCAGTCAATTCAGGAGTAACTATGGCTACACCTTC. This codes for CASSQFRSNYGYTF.

The CDR3 region is CASSPGTEPYSQYF. The DNA for the CDR3 is TGTGCCAGCAGTCCCGGGACCGAACCCTATAGTCAGTACTTC. The V gene is TRBV12-3 or TRBV12-4, the J gene TRBJ2-4, with D perhaps TRBD1 or TRBD2 (5 bases each). The CDR3 has 14 amino acids. With 5 bases removed from V and 12 bases from J, the gap between germline ends came to 20 bases.

The count of this clonotype is one. V is TRBV20-1 and J is TRBJ2-4; 7 positions agree with TRBD2. The junction had 7 bases not matched to a gene; V was cut back by 2 bases and J by 0 bases. CDR3 length: 16 amino acids. The germline CDR1 and CDR2 sequences are DFQATT and SNEGSKA (reference sequence). The CDR3 DNA reads TGCAGTGCTAGATGGCGGGGGACCTTAGCCAAAAACATTCAGTACTTC. Translated, it gives CSARWRGTLAKNIQYF.

The chain combines TRBV20-1 with TRBJ1-1, with a tentative D call TRBD1 (5 bases). Germline V lookup: CDR1 DFQATT, CDR2 SNEGSKA (reference sequence). The CDR3 loop spans 12 amino acids. V gave up 3 bases and J gave up 7 bases, with 12 bases separating them. CDR3 protein: CSASWARGEAFF. The DNA of the CDR3 is TGCAGTGCTAGTTGGGCGAGGGGTGAAGCTTTCTTT.

For this clonotype: With a much larger clone just one base away, this may be a read error. The CDR3 does not end in the conserved phenylalanine or tryptophan, so this is likely a read error. This chain connects TRBV7-2 to TRBJ2-7; D call uncertain. The germline gives CDR1 SGHTA, CDR2 FQGNSA. Trimming pared 2 bases from V and 3 bases from J, leaving 11 bases between. The length of the CDR3 is 14 residues. The CDR3 spells CASSLMLHFYEQYL. The DNA for the CDR3 is TGTGCCAGCAGCTTAATGCTTCATTTCTACGAGCAGTACTTG.

This clonotype was counted a single time. This chain links TRBV15 with TRBJ2-3, with 9 bases identical to TRBD2. The CDR3 covers 17 residues. Germline trimming cut 1 base from V and 0 bases from J; bases unmatched to any gene: 5. Germline lookup yields CDR1 LNHNV and CDR2 YYDKDF (reference sequence). This chain's CDR3 is CATSRALAGRSTDTQYF. The DNA of the CDR3 is TGTGCCACCAGCAGAGCGCTAGCGGGGAGGAGCACAGATACGCAGTATTTT.

This clonotype was seen a handful of times. V gene TRBV12-3 or TRBV12-4 combines with J gene TRBJ1-2, with D unresolved. V was shortened by 5 bases and J by 0 bases, with 22 bases between the two germline ends. This CDR3 is built from 18 residues. CDR3 DNA sequence: TGTGCCAGCAGTCCGGGCCCGGAGGGCCCGCAAGCTAACTATGGCTACACCTTC. Protein product: CASSPGPEGPQANYGYTF.

The chain recombines TRBV27 with TRBJ1-6; maybe TRBD1 (6 bases). Per the germline V gene, CDR1 is MNHEY and CDR2 is SMNVEV (reference sequence). V was pared by 8 bases and J by 7 bases, with 12 bases between. This CDR3 is 13 amino acids long. As DNA, the CDR3 is TGTGCCAGCGGCTGGACAGAGAATTCACCCCTCCACTTT. It translates to CASGWTENSPLHF.

V gene TRBV2 combines with J gene TRBJ2-2, with D possibly called TRBD1 or TRBD2 (5 bases each). CDR1 is SNHLY and CDR2 is FYNNEI in the germline V gene. V was pared by 6 bases and J by 9 bases, with 11 bases between. There are 12 residues in the CDR3. CDR3 in DNA: TGTGCCAGCAGCGGGACGAATAGGGAGCTGTTTTTT. Translated, it gives CASSGTNRELFF. Together with reference TRBV2 and TRBJ2-2, the CDR3 gives the full variable domain: EPEVTQTPSHQVTQMGQEVILRCVPISNHLYFYWYRQILGQKVEFLVSFYNNEISEKSEIFDDQFSVERPDGSNFTLKIRSTKLEDSAMYFCASSGTNRELFFGEGSRLTVL.

The rearrangement joins TRBV25-1 to TRBJ2-5; D possibly corresponds to TRBD2 (7 bases). Trimming cost V 6 bases and J 2 bases, with 19 bases left between them. Per germline, CDR1 MGHDK and CDR2 SYGVNS. The CDR3 contains 16 residues. CDR3 amino acids: CASRRREGGGQETQYF. The CDR3 DNA reads TGTGCCAGCAGGCGTAGGGAGGGGGGCGGGCAAGAGACCCAGTACTTC.

The chain couples TRBV11-2 to TRBJ1-1, with a tentative D call TRBD1 (6 bases). The CDR3 contains 13 residues. V dropped 6 bases and J dropped 6 bases, with 14 bases sitting between them. CDR1 SGHAT and CDR2 FQNNGV come from the germline V gene. This CDR3 reads CASRLRTAPEAFF. In DNA, the CDR3 is TGTGCCAGCAGATTAAGGACAGCGCCTGAAGCTTTCTTT.

There are many counts of this clonotype. This chain joins TRBV28 and TRBJ1-5, with D maybe TRBD1 (6 bases). The CDR3 loop spans 15 amino acids. With 6 bases removed from V and 3 bases from J, the gap between germline ends came to 15 bases. From germline, CDR1 is MDHEN and CDR2 SYDVKM. CDR3 nucleotides: TGTGCCAGCAGCTTCACGGACAGCTACAATCAGCCCCAGCATTTT. It encodes CASSFTDSYNQPQHF.

This clonotype was seen only a few times. The rearrangement links TRBV12-3 or TRBV12-4 to TRBJ2-5; D may be TRBD2 (5 bases). V lost 0 bases, J lost 0 bases, and 8 bases lay in between. CDR3 length equals 15 residues. The CDR3 region is CASSLATGNQETQYF. The CDR3 region has the DNA TGTGCCAGCAGTTTAGCTACGGGGAACCAAGAGACCCAGTACTTC.

This clonotype was recorded at least ten times. The chain has TRBV7-2 and TRBJ2-7; D perhaps matches TRBD2 (5 bases). The V and J ends lost 1 base and 3 bases respectively, with 10 bases between them. Germline V lookup: CDR1 SGHTA, CDR2 FQGNSA. The CDR3 runs 14 residues. Here the CDR3 DNA reads TGTGCCAGCAGCTTAGGGGGAGAGAACTACGAGCAGTACTTC. Translated: CASSLGGENYEQYF.

The table lists this clonotype with a few counts. V and J are TRBV19 and TRBJ1-1, with D perhaps TRBD1 (6 bases). V lost 3 bases, J lost 1 base, and 12 bases lay in between. The CDR3 totals 15 residues. Germline CDR1 reads LNHDA; CDR2 reads SQIVND (reference sequence). The CDR3 DNA follows: TGTGCCAGTAGTATCCACAGGGCCGGGAACACTGAAGCTTTCTTT. Translated: CASSIHRAGNTEAFF.

This clonotype occurred a few times. The chain employs TRBV12-3 or TRBV12-4 and TRBJ1-1; no reliable D call. Trimming pared 5 bases from V and 8 bases from J, leaving 9 bases between. This CDR3 is built from 11 residues. The CDR3 region is CASSPEGEAFF. Here the CDR3 DNA reads TGTGCCAGCAGTCCGGAGGGAGAAGCTTTCTTT.

The table lists this clonotype with a few counts. The CDR3 region has the DNA TGTGCCAGCAGCTTAGCCCTCCGACTAACAGGGGGGACTGAAGCTTTCTTT. Translating gives CASSLALRLTGGTEAFF. This chain uses TRBV7-2 with TRBJ1-1, with 8 bases fitting TRBD1. Trimming took 0 bases from V and 5 from J; bases not matched to a gene: 11. The CDR3 consists of 17 residues. Germline V gene lookup returns CDR1 SGHTA and CDR2 FQGNSA.

This clonotype occurred a few times. This sequence joins TRBV7-9 and TRBJ2-7; D is possibly TRBD2 (6 bases). There are 11 residues in the CDR3. Trimming left V 6 bases short and J 7 bases short, with 10 bases between. The germline V gene has CDR1 SEHNR and CDR2 FQNEAQ (reference sequence). The CDR3 here is CASRRLGEQYF. CDR3 bases: TGTGCCAGCAGGCGACTAGGTGAGCAGTACTTC.

This clonotype was seen only once. This chain uses TRBV2 with TRBJ1-2, with 8 bases fitting TRBD1. Germline CDR1 reads SNHLY; CDR2 reads FYNNEI. There are 12 residues in the CDR3. V lost 10 bases and J lost 2; bases outside the gene matches: 3. CDR3 sequence reads: CATGTGNYGYTF. The CDR3, as DNA: TGTGCCACCGGGACAGGAAACTATGGCTACACCTTC.

This chain joins TRBV27 and TRBJ1-2; 9 bases align to TRBD1. The junction had 13 bases not matched to a gene; V was cut back by 4 bases and J by 7 bases. This CDR3 is 16 amino acids long. Looked up from germline, CDR1 is MNHEY and CDR2 is SMNVEV (reference sequence). This chain's CDR3 is CASSSATGTGWLGYTF. CDR3 in DNA: TGTGCCAGCAGTTCCGCTACCGGGACAGGGTGGCTTGGCTACACCTTC.

This clonotype has just a few counts. This chain joins TRBV19 and TRBJ2-6, with TRBD1 as a possible D gene (5 bases). This CDR3 contains 16 residues. The germline gives CDR1 LNHDA, CDR2 SQIVND (reference sequence). V was shortened by 8 bases and J by 0 bases, with 14 bases between the two germline ends. CDR3 region: CASQTIRDSGANVLTF. The CDR3 DNA reads as TGTGCCAGTCAGACCATCAGGGACTCTGGGGCCAACGTCCTGACTTTC.